These T cell receptor beta chains were read from a single sample in a study of cytomegalovirus exposure and HLA in healthy donors. Assay: immunoSEQ multiplex PCR; the TCRdb copy retains only in-frame clones and omits some. The sample shows 150,000 or so clones, roughly 77% of them seen only once. Sequencing was done on a sample of PBMCs. These receptors came from a woman aged 45-59 years in good health and CMV-seropositive. Both conserved end residues are trimmed from each CDR3.

TRBV6-1,ASSETGLNTEAF
TRBV4-3,ASSHLTTADTQY
TRBV5-4,ASSPSTDTQY
TRBV7-8,ASILQGRGTDGYT
TRBV4-3,ASSMSVRNGYT
TRBV28,ASTMGGRGQEEQY
TRBV30,AWSVGTGSGNTIY
TRBV21-1,ASSKDRSMNTEAF
TRBV25-1,ASSGSGAPFSYEQY
TRBV5-4,ASSLGIAGARETQY
TRBV5-1,ASSPARDKGYEQY
TRBV6-5,ASSYVKNSPLH
TRBV7-2,ASSRLGVPTDTQY
TRBV11-2,ASSLGTTPQSQY
TRBV5-1,ASSLVSEAYEQY
TRBV7-2,ASSLGRGMEAF
TRBV19,ASRRMSSSYEQY
TRBV10-1,ASSDTEHSYEQY
TRBV18,ASSTSHVAGNQPQH
TRBV5-6,ASSLGPSNTEAF
TRBV7-9,ASSLAGTGAHYGYT
TRBV5-4,ASSSRGQTVNTEAF
TRBV19,ASSISRNADQPQH
TRBV18,ASSLRTSNTDTQY
TRBV29-1,SALTGVGTGANVLT
TRBV19,ASSLNGPNYGYT
TRBV28,ASSFSGARYT
TRBV28,ASLPGGRNGYT
TRBV7-9,ASSQQTSGRTDTQY
TRBV7-9,ASSPGGSYEQY
TRBV19,ASSDRVISEQPQH
TRBV5-1,ASSYTGTGYTGELF
TRBV5-1,ASSSSDSPVDTQY
TRBV28,ASRPGQPTYEQY
TRBV29-1,SVGSGSKDTQY
TRBV5-4,ASSLVQGSTDTQY
TRBV5-4,ASSYRMGQDTQY
TRBV4-3,ASSRGWGDEQY
TRBV7-9,ASSASGKSYNEQF
TRBV28,ASSLWLSSGNTIY
TRBV28,ASSLNRVSTDTQY
TRBV5-1,ASSLGGGAGETQY
TRBV29-1,SAGGGRTDTQY
TRBV19,ASSTYSGQVYEQY
TRBV4-3,ASSPGTSGSYNEQF
TRBV4-3,ASSQDLWIGQGGYGYT
TRBV9,ASSVGQGNSGELF
TRBV27,ASSFQGAYNEQF
TRBV27,ASKSPGTGIYEQY
TRBV11-2,ASSPRRAGANVLT
TRBV6-5,ASSYSRSSYEQY
TRBV5-1,ASSPSTGKENEKLF
TRBV7-2,ASSPGVGLAGGGETQY
TRBV4-3,ASSQRPGGTGELF
TRBV6-5,ASSYSQGARNYGYT